This record looks at one TCR beta chain sequence and its context. The antigen it binds to is not known. Per-base qualities were not stored, and no clone one base away is much larger. This specimen belongs to a study of regulatory T cells in long-lasting Graves disease (dated by TCRdb to the early 2020s). About the study as a whole: In the newly diagnosed Graves' disease group, patients had been taking antithyroid drugs for less than 3 months. Peripheral blood TCR sequencing and RNA sequencing compared persistent Graves' disease patients with newly diagnosed Graves' disease patients. A total of 33 samples were covered by TCR sequencing, comprising approximately 13 persistent and approximately 20 newly diagnosed Graves' disease patients. The study was conducted in China and was registered as a clinical trial. Paper-wide results and their limitations: Lower TCR Shannon entropy and fewer highly expanded clones were observed in persistent Graves' disease patients than in newly diagnosed patients, which suggested clonal expansion. Sequencing and analysis were restricted to the TCR beta chain. Patients with persistent disease shared more public clonotypes (about 2,500) than newly diagnosed patients did (966). Preferential use of TRBV28, TRBJ1-2 and TRBJ2-5 was observed in persistent disease, whereas TRBV20-1 and TRBJ2-1 were favored in newly diagnosed disease. As a limitation, the authors acknowledged that the small sample size may reduce accuracy. The study examined only peripheral blood because the primary lesion, thyroid tissue, could not be accessed.

Trimming removed 5 bases from V and 4 bases from J, leaving 20 bases between the germline ends. CDR1 MNHEY and CDR2 SMNVEV were looked up in the germline V gene (reference sequence). From the cysteine up to the phenylalanine, the CDR3 has a length of 16 residues. Only the CDR3 DNA stays, 48 bases, in frame from base 1. Library preparation employed multiplex PCR. Sequencing used an Illumina HiSeq 4000. TCR beta libraries were built with iRepertoire HTBI primers and Arm-PCR amplification of CDR3 regions. PCR products were gel purified before sequencing. In the paper's pipeline: Across samples, 55 to 80 TRBV and 12 to 15 TRBJ segments were identified and used for gene usage analysis of CDR3 amino acid clonotypes. Filtered high-quality paired reads were merged into contigs using COPE and FqMerger. BLAST was used to align contigs to the IMGT TRBV, TRBD and TRBJ reference genes, and CDR3 was defined following IMGT. Any clonotype with a frequency above 0.1% was classified as a highly expanded clone. Repertoire diversity was measured by Shannon entropy, and V-J evenness by the Gini coefficient. Public clonotypes were defined as clonotypes shared by more than one individual. The raw public reads went through TCRdb reprocessing: fastp at Q25, MiXCR clone calling, in-frame beta chains kept. Every entry covers one CDR3 protein and lists the most common genes and DNA from its rows. TCRdb, not the original authors, processed these V and J calls. In all, the sample holds 350,000 to 450,000 distinct CDR3 sequences, and about 12% of those were seen once. The ten largest clones represent under 20% of the sample.

The time point label here, explained by the study, means: newly diagnosed GD, antithyroid drugs for less than 3 months. RNA was extracted from PBMCs in TRIzol for both TCR sequencing and RNA sequencing. The diagnosis of Graves' disease was made according to American Thyroid Association guidelines. The patients came from an endocrinology department in Xi'an, China. From each patient, around 9 milliliters of peripheral blood was collected into an EDTA anticoagulant tube. PBMCs were isolated by Ficoll Paque Plus density gradient separation without further T cell sorting. An Agilent 2100 Bioanalyzer and agarose gel were used to assess RNA quality, and a NanoDrop 2000 was used to measure RNA concentration. The same data also contributed to another study, on T cells in Graves' hyperthyroidism and ophthalmopathy. As described in the second report: A patient counted as having stable Graves' hyperthyroidism if no progression to ophthalmopathy occurred over 18 months of follow-up. Hyperthyroidism patients were aged 18 to 65 years and newly diagnosed, with disease duration of less than 2 months. Exclusion was applied to patients with uncontrolled infections, other autoimmune diseases, pregnancy or lactation. Diagnoses were based on clinical symptoms, serum thyroxine and TRAb, thyroid ultrasound and orbital computed tomography. For the first round of RT-PCR on the TCR CDR3, the HTBI primer set was used together with the Qiagen OneStep RT-PCR kit. Most expanded thyroid clonotypes (frequency above 0.001) were also detected in blood, suggesting blood repertoires may reflect thyroid immune responses. Ophthalmopathy was separated from stable hyperthyroidism by a 13 V-J signature model, with around 90% sensitivity and approximately 84% specificity obtained in cross-validation and 80%/75% obtained in testing. In validation, the model predicted progression to ophthalmopathy with 60% to 71% sensitivity and around 72% specificity, a median of approximately 6.7 months before onset. A discovery cohort of about 100 patients, 43 with Graves' ophthalmopathy and 57 with stable Graves' hyperthyroidism, was used to find distinguishing TCR V-J signatures. Prospective prediction of ophthalmopathy was tested in an independent validation cohort of about 19 hyperthyroidism patients and roughly 16 patients who later progressed to ophthalmopathy. For training and testing, the 100 or so patients in the discovery cohort were randomly divided in a 7:3 ratio. The study also compared thyroid tissue and blood T-cell repertoires from a handful of Graves' hyperthyroidism patients. Following sampling, methimazole starting at 30 mg daily was given to hyperthyroidism patients, and high-dose intravenous methylprednisolone was given to ophthalmopathy patients. A second multiplex PCR round built the libraries, followed by size selection and purification. Paired-end sequencing of the libraries was performed with 100 bp reads on an Illumina HiSeq2000. SOAPnuke was used to process the raw data, removing reads that contained adapters or uncalled bases, had a mean Phred below 15, or lacked an exact match to the constant primer or identifier. COPE v1.2.5 was used to merge the high-quality paired reads, and each unique nucleotide sequence was defined as a clonotype. MiTCR v1.1 was used to align clonotypes to the IMGT TRBV, TRBD and TRBJ reference segments. The analysis was restricted to V-J combinations with a frequency above 0.0001, which together covered 99% to 99.2% of the repertoires. The TCS score was defined as F50 (clonal expansion) divided by E x V (chaos), with BLOSUM62-based TCRdist calculated between CDR3 peptides within each V-J. Welch's t-statistics and random forest reduced around 550 V-J features to some 14, which were used in a naive Bayes classifier (R e1071). No statistical method was used to set the sample size in advance, and investigators knew the group allocation. The paper describes TCR Vbeta CDR3 sequencing of fewer than 150 peripheral blood samples, made up of some 40 ophthalmopathy patients, approximately 76 hyperthyroidism patients and 17 progressor patients.

The sequenced sample was peripheral blood mononuclear cells (PBMCs), obtained at new diagnosis, from a patient treated with antithyroid drugs. The chain is assembled from TRBV27 and TRBJ2-5; the D gene is possibly TRBD2, with 5 bases matching. This receptor was taken from a woman between 18 and 29 years old with Graves disease. Donor details come from another sample of the same person, matched by shared clones. The nucleotides read TGTGCCAGCAGTCTCTCACCGGGAATCCGGGGAGAGACCCAGTACTTC. It encodes CASSLSPGIRGETQYF.